These 16 T cell receptor beta chains were all obtained from the same sample, sequenced in a study of CD8 T cells in ankylosing spondylitis. TCRdb re-analysed the 5' RACE reads in MiXCR, keeping a single row per CDR3 protein. The data show about 350,000 distinct CDR3 sequences, 20% seen once. What was sequenced was blood, either unsorted or a sorted T cell fraction (not recorded which). These receptors originate from a male donor with ankylosing spondylitis or in good health (not recorded which).

The V call is TRBV12-3 or TRBV12-4, the J call TRBJ1-5, with D possibly TRBD1 on 6 matching bases. Deletions cut 8 bases from V and 2 bases from J, with 16 bases between. The length of the CDR3 is 15 residues. CDR3 coding DNA: TGTGCCAGCGGACTCGGGGGGCTTGGCAATCAGCCCCAGCATTTT. This translates into CASGLGGLGNQPQHF.

The chain recombines TRBV29-1 with TRBJ2-7; D is possibly TRBD1 (6 bases). Trimming shortened V by 4 bases and J by 6 bases, and 16 bases separated the two germline ends. CDR3 length: 13 amino acids. Per germline, CDR1 SQVTM and CDR2 ANQGSEA. The DNA of the CDR3 is TGCAGCGTTGTGGGGGCAGGGTCGGCCGAGCAGTACTTC. This sequence encodes CSVVGAGSAEQYF.

This chain connects TRBV7-3 to TRBJ2-3, with 10 bases fitting TRBD2. In germline, CDR1 is SGHTA, CDR2 FQGTGA. The CDR3 sequence is 15 residues long. Trimming at V came to 5 bases and at J to 5 bases, leaving 7 bases not matched to a gene. The CDR3: CASSPSGGGGDTQYF. CDR3 DNA: TGTGCCAGCAGCCCCAGCGGGGGGGGCGGAGATACGCAGTATTTT. Together with reference TRBV7-3 and TRBJ2-3, the CDR3 gives the full variable domain: GAGVSQTPSNKVTEKGKYVELRCDPISGHTALYWYRQSLGQGPEFLIYFQGTGAADDSGLPNDRFFAVRPEGSVSTLKIQRTERGDSAVYLCASSPSGGGGDTQYFGPGTRLTVL.

This clonotype was seen more than once but under ten times. At one end, the junction sequence differs from germline, possibly due to a read error. The V gene is TRBV6-1, the J gene TRBJ1-2; no firm D call. Germline V gives CDR1 MNHNS, CDR2 SASEGT. The CDR3 length is 13 residues. This chain's CDR3 is CASREVSNYGYTF. The CDR3 nucleotides read TGTGCCAGCAGAGAAGTTTCGAACTATGGCTACACCTTC.

This clonotype showed up just a few times. The chain links TRBV19 to TRBJ2-2; tentative D call: TRBD2 (6 bases). The CDR3 is 14 residues long. Germline lookup yields CDR1 LNHDA and CDR2 SQIVND (reference sequence). Trimming left V 6 bases short and J 7 bases short, with 15 bases between. The CDR3 is CASRRGTGYGELFF. The CDR3 bases are TGTGCCAGTAGACGGGGGACGGGGTACGGGGAGCTGTTTTTT.

This clonotype was recorded a few times. The CDR3 DNA follows: TGCGCCAGCAGCCCCACCTGGGGGGGAGCCTACGAGCAGTACTTC. Amino acids: CASSPTWGGAYEQYF. The chain employs TRBV5-1 and TRBJ2-7; 7 bases agree with TRBD2. There are 15 residues in the CDR3. V trimming: 4 bases; J trimming: 2 bases; junction bases outside the gene matches: 9. The germline gives CDR1 SGHRS, CDR2 YFSETQ.

V and J are TRBV15 and TRBJ1-1; D uncertain. Germline CDR1 is LNHNV and CDR2 is YYDKDF (reference sequence). The CDR3 covers 14 residues. V shed 0 bases and J shed 4 bases, with 9 bases lying between them. The CDR3 bases are TGTGCCACCAGCAGAGATCTCTCAAGCACTGAAGCTTTCTTT. This codes for CATSRDLSSTEAFF.

This chain uses TRBV28 with TRBJ2-3; no clear D. The CDR3 has 15 residues. Trimming removed 4 bases from V and 1 base from J, with 12 bases in between. Germline V gene sequence: CDR1 MDHEN, CDR2 SYDVKM. Here the CDR3 reads CASSSAHRGTDTQYF. The DNA for the CDR3 is TGTGCCAGCAGTTCGGCGCACCGGGGCACAGATACGCAGTATTTT.

There are a few counts of this clonotype. The chain has TRBV3-1 and TRBJ2-7; D remains unclear. CDR1 is LGHDT, CDR2 YNNKEL, per germline (reference sequence). CDR3 size: 13 residues. The DNA of the CDR3 is TGTGCTGCCGCACCGGGCGGAGACTACGAGCAGTACTTC. It specifies CAAAPGGDYEQYF.

The rearrangement joins TRBV29-1 to TRBJ2-1, with 7 bases identical to TRBD2. The CDR3 is 14 residues long. Unmatched junction bases numbered 4, after V lost 5 bases and J lost 0 bases. Germline V gives CDR1 SQVTM, CDR2 ANQGSEA. This CDR3 reads CSVLGGGSYNEQFF. In DNA, the CDR3 is TGCAGCGTTTTGGGGGGGGGCTCCTACAATGAGCAGTTCTTC.

This clonotype has only a few counts. The chain recombines TRBV20-1 with TRBJ2-2; D is uncertain. V lost 3 bases and J lost 0, with 8 bases in between. Germline-derived CDR1 and CDR2 are DFQATT and SNEGSKA (reference sequence). This CDR3 comprises 14 residues. The CDR3 protein is CSARDRTNTGELFF. The CDR3 DNA reads TGCAGTGCTAGGGATCGGACGAACACCGGGGAGCTGTTTTTT.

The rearrangement links TRBV9 to TRBJ1-2, with D uncertain. V lost 3 bases and J lost 6, with 9 bases in between. The CDR3 has 12 residues. CDR1 and CDR2 from the germline V gene are SGDLS and YYNGEE. Written as DNA, the CDR3 is TGTGCCAGCAGCGCACTAACAAATGGCTACACCTTC. It yields the protein CASSALTNGYTF. Using reference TRBV9 and TRBJ1-2 for the parts outside the CDR3, the full variable domain is DSGVTQTPKHLITATGQRVTLRCSPRSGDLSVYWYQQSLDQGLQFLIQYYNGEERAKGNILERFSAQQFPDLHSELNLSSLELGDSALYFCASSALTNGYTFGSGTRLTVV.

This clonotype was counted a few times. The chain recombines TRBV13 with TRBJ2-1; possible D gene TRBD2, 6 bases. This CDR3 has 14 residues. Germline-derived CDR1 and CDR2 are PRHDT and FYEKMQ (reference sequence). V was pared by 8 bases and J by 3 bases, with 14 bases between. The CDR3 protein is CASGVSGYYNEQFF. For the CDR3, the DNA is TGTGCCAGCGGGGTTAGCGGATACTACAATGAGCAGTTCTTC.

This chain connects TRBV4-1 to TRBJ2-7, with TRBD1 matching over 7 bases. Germline assignment: CDR1 MGHRA and CDR2 YSYEKL. V lost 0 bases to trimming and J lost 4 bases; unmatched junction nucleotides: 6. The CDR3 length is 15 residues. DNA for the CDR3: TGCGCCAGCAGCCAAGATTGGACAGGAGTGTACGAGCAGTACTTC. Translated: CASSQDWTGVYEQYF.

This chain joins TRBV5-1 and TRBJ2-2, with unresolved D. The CDR3 totals 15 residues. Germline-derived CDR1 and CDR2 are SGHRS and YFSETQ. V was shortened by 1 base and J by 3 bases, with 10 bases between the two germline ends. CDR3 in amino acids: CASSLRAEDTGELFF. The CDR3 region has the DNA TGCGCCAGCAGCTTGAGGGCGGAAGACACCGGGGAGCTGTTTTTT.

The chain has TRBV10-3 and TRBJ2-1; either TRBD1 or TRBD2 may supply D (5 bases each). V dropped 6 bases and J dropped 1 base, with 16 bases sitting between them. Germline V gene data show CDR1 as ENHRY and CDR2 as SYGVKD. This CDR3 contains 16 residues. The chain's CDR3 is CAISPGVGESYNEQFF. CDR3 in DNA: TGTGCCATCAGCCCGGGTGTGGGGGAGTCCTACAATGAGCAGTTCTTC.